The rows below give T cell receptor beta chains drawn from one sample of a study of blood T cell repertoires in COVID-19. Method: immunoSEQ multiplex PCR; TCRdb's copy keeps in-frame clones and lacks some. Of around 81,000 clones listed, 70% to 90% were seen once; the top ten hold approximately 4.4%. Source material: peripheral blood. These receptors all stem from a woman over 75 with acute or convalescent COVID-19. The CDR3 runs from the conserved cysteine through the conserved F or W. The D gene is left open where the match is weak. Size tells how often a clone was seen (once, few, many) or the class of an expanded clone, and some rows leave it out.

V gene,D gene,CDR3 length,J gene,clone size,CDR3 DNA,CDR3 protein
TRBV6-2/TRBV6-3,TRBD2,16,TRBJ2-5,once,TGTGCCAGCAGTCTCGGACTAGCGGGGGGGAGAAAGACCCAGTACTTC,CASSLGLAGGRKTQYF
TRBV10-1,NA,13,TRBJ2-1,NA,TGCGCCAGCAGTGATCCTAGCAGCGGGGAGCAGTTCTTC,CASSDPSSGEQFF
TRBV10-3,TRBD1,14,TRBJ2-7,NA,TGTGCCATCAGTAAAGACAGGGGGGGGTACGAGCAGTACTTC,CAISKDRGGYEQYF
TRBV5-1,NA,15,TRBJ2-1,NA,TGCGCCAGCAGCTTGGGAGCGGCCTCCTACAATGAGCAGTTCTTC,CASSLGAASYNEQFF
TRBV2,NA,15,TRBJ2-5,NA,TGTGCCAGCAGTGAGGGGCAGGGGAGAGGAGAGACCCAGTACTTC,CASSEGQGRGETQYF
TRBV3-1/TRBV3-2,TRBD2,18,TRBJ2-3,NA,TGTGCCAGCAGCCAAGACTTCCGTTCCCCTAGCGGGGCAGATACGCAGTATTTT,CASSQDFRSPSGADTQYF
TRBV6-2/TRBV6-3,TRBD1,16,TRBJ2-3,NA,TGTGCCAGCAGTTACTCGGGACAGGGTAGTCAAGATACGCAGTATTTT,CASSYSGQGSQDTQYF
TRBV7-2,TRBD1,15,TRBJ2-1,NA,TGTGCCAGCAGCAGCAGGACAGGGGTCATCGGGGAGCAGTTCTTC,CASSSRTGVIGEQFF
TRBV19,NA,13,TRBJ2-2,NA,TGTGCCAGTAGTAGAGGGTACACCGGGGAGCTGTTTTTT,CASSRGYTGELFF
TRBV18,TRBD2,16,TRBJ2-1,NA,TGTGCCAGCTCACCGTCCGGGGCGGGGGGGCTCAATGAGCAGTTCTTC,CASSPSGAGGLNEQFF
TRBV28,TRBD2,13,TRBJ2-7,once,TGTGCCAGCAGACTAGCGGGATTCTACGAGCAGTACTTC,CASRLAGFYEQYF
TRBV7-2,NA,15,TRBJ1-3,NA,TGTGCCAGCAGCTCAGGCGGGACGTCGGCGTCCACCATATATTTT,CASSSGGTSASTIYF
TRBV5-1,TRBD2,16,TRBJ2-5,NA,TGCGCCAGCAGCCCCGGGAGGGGTGATTATTTGGAGACCCAGTACTTC,CASSPGRGDYLETQYF
TRBV5-4,TRBD2,18,TRBJ2-1,NA,TGTGCCAGCAGCCTTCGGACTAGCGGGAGTCCGCTGTACAATGAGCAGTTCTTC,CASSLRTSGSPLYNEQFF
TRBV5-1,TRBD2,19,TRBJ2-1,NA,TGCGCCAGCAGCTTGGGTAAGGTCCATAGCGGGAGAGTGTACAATGAGCAGTTCTTC,CASSLGKVHSGRVYNEQFF
TRBV7-2,NA,14,TRBJ1-2,once,TGTGCCAGCAGCTCGCACGCCGGAGGCTATGGCTACACCTTC,CASSSHAGGYGYTF
TRBV9,NA,17,TRBJ1-6,NA,TGTGCCAGCAGCGGGGCGGGACGAAATTACTATAATTCACCCCTCCACTTT,CASSGAGRNYYNSPLHF
TRBV4-2,TRBD2,16,TRBJ2-3,once,TGTGCCAGCAGACAAGTTGCGGGGGACCCCACAGATACGCAGTATTTT,CASRQVAGDPTDTQYF
TRBV7-2,NA,15,TRBJ1-1,few,TGTGCCAGCAGCCTCGGGGGGGCGCGAGGGTCTGAAGCTTTCTTT,CASSLGGARGSEAFF
TRBV11-3,NA,15,TRBJ2-1,NA,TGTGCCAGCAGCGAGAGGGGGGGGTCCTACAATGAGCAGTTCTTC,CASSERGGSYNEQFF
TRBV10-3,NA,12,TRBJ1-2,NA,TGTGCCATCAGTGTCTCGGGCTATGGCTACACCTTC,CAISVSGYGYTF
TRBV5-4,NA,15,TRBJ2-3,NA,TGTGCCAGCAGCTTGGCCGGGAGACGGGCAGATACGCAGTATTTT,CASSLAGRRADTQYF